This entry describes one T cell receptor (beta chain). The antigen is not known. This sample is drawn from a study of OX40 agonist ivuxolimab in advanced cancers. Study context: Every 2 weeks, patients got intravenous ivuxolimab at one of six dose levels (0.01-10 mg/kg). Cancers in dose escalation were hepatocellular, melanoma, renal cell and head and neck.

The sampling schedule covered blood at baseline, cycle 4 day 1, and cycle 7 day 1. CDR1 and CDR2 from the germline V gene are MNHEY and SMNVEV (reference sequence). Trimming removed 3 bases from V and 0 bases from J, with 6 bases in between. The CDR3 is 13 residues long. Study-level points and caveats: Both CD4+ and CD8+ T cell populations in blood had undergone clonal expansion by week 6 at 0.1 to 3.0 mg/kg.

Clones were read by immunoSEQ multiplex PCR, and TCRdb kept only the in-frame ones, dropping some. The sample includes 50,000 to 60,000 clones, around 85% seen only once; the top ten take 14% to 15%. Source: CD4+ or CD8+ T cells sorted from blood, taken in a trial of the OX40 agonist ivuxolimab. This clonotype originated in an adult with an advanced solid tumor such as melanoma, head and neck, liver or kidney cancer. The chain is built from TRBV27 and TRBJ2-7; unclear D gene. The chain's CDR3 is CASSFSSSYEQYF. The CDR3 nucleotides read TGTGCCAGCAGTTTCTCCAGCTCCTACGAGCAGTACTTC.